This T cell receptor beta chain came from a study of early stage breast cancer tumors. Study as a whole: Around 10-fold was the mean read coverage per sample.

Notes on the study in general: Functional markers like CD4, CD8 and FOXP3 were missed in bulk sequencing.

In regard to this clone: The antigen is not known.

The protocol was immunoSEQ multiplex PCR, while the TCRdb copy is restricted to in-frame clones and leaves out a portion. This sample has 25,000 to 30,000 clones, with approximately 72% found just once. The clonotype originates from a person between 45 and 65 years old with breast cancer. Sequenced sample: blood.

The CDR3 DNA sequence: TGTGCCAGCAGCTTATCGGGTGACACTGAAGCTTTCTTT. This codes for CASSLSGDTEAFF. The V gene is TRBV7-2, the J gene TRBJ1-1, with D unclear. Trimming cost V 2 bases and J 3 bases, with 7 bases left between them. The length of the CDR3 is 13 residues. Germline lookup yields CDR1 SGHTA and CDR2 FQGNSA.